Here is one TCR beta chain with its context. Source study methods: Estimated nucleated cell counts came from reference gene primer amplification. Sequenced by immunoSEQ multiplex PCR; TCRdb stores in-frame clones only, minus some. V, J and clone size derive from that table, while D and trimming were established from the DNA sequence. Of about 140,000 clones in the sample, almost 85% were seen once. Germline CDR1 ENHRY, CDR2 SYGVKD. The CDR3 is made up of 14 amino acids. V gave up 7 bases and J gave up 6 bases, with 18 bases separating them. These data belong to a study of blood T cell repertoires in COVID-19. Study-level information: From the United States, Italy and Spain came samples of acute and convalescent COVID-19. The analysed material was cDNA or gDNA that came from T cells, B-cell-depleted T cells, or PBMCs.

The chain joins TRBV10-3 to TRBJ1-1; D is possibly TRBD1 (6 bases). The specimen was peripheral blood. This sequence originates from a man in his forties or fifties with acute or convalescent COVID-19. The DNA for the CDR3 is TGTGCCATCACGCCTAGGCAGGGGATGTCTGAAGCTTTCTTT. This codes for CAITPRQGMSEAFF.